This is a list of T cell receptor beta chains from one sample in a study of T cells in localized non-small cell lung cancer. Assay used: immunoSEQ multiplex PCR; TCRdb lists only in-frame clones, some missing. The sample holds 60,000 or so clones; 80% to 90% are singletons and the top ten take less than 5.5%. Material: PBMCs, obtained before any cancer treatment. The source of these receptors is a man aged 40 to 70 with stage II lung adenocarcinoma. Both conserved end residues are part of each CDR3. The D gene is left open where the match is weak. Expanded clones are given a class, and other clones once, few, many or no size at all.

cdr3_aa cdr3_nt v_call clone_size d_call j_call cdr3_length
CAWSSYSYEQYF TGTGCCTGGTCTTCCTACTCCTACGAGCAGTACTTC TRBV30 once NA TRBJ2-7 12
CARSSLAGGRVLEQFF TGTGCCAGAAGCTCCTTAGCGGGAGGGCGGGTGCTTGAGCAGTTCTTC TRBV5-3 NA TRBD2 TRBJ2-1 16
CASSEELTGREGLETQYF TGTGCCAGCAGTGAAGAACTTACGGGGCGGGAGGGCTTGGAGACCCAGTACTTC TRBV2 NA TRBD2 TRBJ2-5 18
CASSQGQGVMSGYTF TGTGCCAGCAGCCAGGGACAGGGGGTTATGTCTGGCTACACCTTC TRBV5-8 NA TRBD1 TRBJ1-2 15
CSVEVDRQETQYF TGCAGCGTTGAAGTGGACAGACAAGAGACCCAGTACTTC TRBV29-1 NA NA TRBJ2-5 13
CATSSSLDRAKNIQYF TGTGCCACCAGCAGTTCCTTGGACAGGGCCAAAAACATTCAGTACTTC TRBV15 NA TRBD1 TRBJ2-4 16
CASSFYTGEAFF TGTGCCAGCAGCTTTTACACAGGGGAAGCTTTCTTT TRBV7-2 NA NA TRBJ1-1 12
CASSVDHSNTEAFF TGTGCCAGCAGCGTAGATCACAGTAACACTGAAGCTTTCTTT TRBV9 few NA TRBJ1-1 14
CASSYSHGTNNEQFF TGTGCCAGCAGTTACTCCCACGGGACGAACAATGAGCAGTTCTTC TRBV6-6 NA NA TRBJ2-1 15
CASSYSGLRVNEKLFF TGTGCCAGCAGTTACTCCGGTCTGAGAGTTAATGAAAAACTGTTTTTT TRBV6-5 NA NA TRBJ1-4 16
CSAESDEQFF TGCAGTGCGGAGTCTGATGAGCAGTTCTTC TRBV20-1 NA NA TRBJ2-1 10
CAWGSEGQPQHF TGTGCCTGGGGCTCGGAGGGACAGCCCCAGCATTTT TRBV30 NA NA TRBJ1-5 12
CASSPGTSGRRTDTQYF TGTGCCAGCAGCCCCGGGACTAGCGGGCGCCGCACAGATACGCAGTATTTT TRBV7-9 NA TRBD2 TRBJ2-3 17
CASSSLDRENTEAFF TGTGCCAGCAGCTCCCTTGACAGGGAGAACACTGAAGCTTTCTTT TRBV5-6 few TRBD1 TRBJ1-1 15
CASSPELGEKLFF TGTGCCAGCAGCCCGGAGCTCGGGGAAAAACTGTTTTTT TRBV11-2 NA NA TRBJ1-4 13
CAWSHRGTEAFF TGTGCCTGGAGCCACAGGGGCACTGAAGCTTTCTTT TRBV30 once TRBD1 TRBJ1-1 12
CASSTRGGPQETQYF TGTGCCAGCAGCACCAGGGGGGGTCCCCAAGAGACCCAGTACTTC TRBV7-2 NA NA TRBJ2-5 15
CASSYGGSNQPQHF TGTGCCAGCAGTTATGGGGGGAGCAATCAGCCCCAGCATTTT TRBV6-6 NA NA TRBJ1-5 14
CASNSDSTNTGELFF TGTGCCAGCAATTCTGACAGCACGAACACCGGGGAGCTGTTTTTT TRBV6-5 NA NA TRBJ2-2 15
CASSTTTGLQETQYF TGTGCCAGCAGTACTACGACAGGGCTTCAAGAGACCCAGTACTTC TRBV25-1 NA TRBD1 TRBJ2-5 15
CASSFLAGGPGNEQFF TGTGCCAGCAGCTTCCTAGCGGGAGGGCCGGGGAATGAGCAGTTCTTC TRBV13 NA TRBD2 TRBJ2-1 16
CASSQEGDTQYF TGCGCCAGCAGCCAAGAAGGGGATACGCAGTATTTT TRBV4-1 NA NA TRBJ2-3 12
CASSDYSLITNEKLFF TGTGCCAGCAGTGATTACAGCTTAATTACTAATGAAAAACTGTTTTTT TRBV6-1 NA NA TRBJ1-4 16
CASSQGRGTDTQYF TGTGCCAGCAGCCAGGGACGGGGCACAGATACGCAGTATTTT TRBV6-4 NA NA TRBJ2-3 14
CASSSFSTDTQYF TGTGCCAGCAGTTCCTTTAGCACAGATACGCAGTATTTT TRBV27 few NA TRBJ2-3 13
CASTVGSYATNYGYTF TGTGCCAGTACGGTAGGCAGCTACGCAACTAACTATGGCTACACCTTC TRBV19 NA NA TRBJ1-2 16
CASRRGVAGDFNEQFF TGCGCCAGCAGGAGAGGAGTAGCGGGAGATTTTAATGAGCAGTTCTTC TRBV5-1 NA TRBD2 TRBJ2-1 16
CASSSAGGSYNEQFF TGTGCCAGCAGCTCCGCAGGGGGCTCCTACAATGAGCAGTTCTTC TRBV7-3 NA TRBD1 TRBJ2-1 15
CASSIDPRGPIGNQPQHF TGTGCCAGTAGTATAGATCCGAGGGGCCCGATTGGCAATCAGCCCCAGCATTTT TRBV19 NA NA TRBJ1-5 18
CASSQLGAYGYTF TGCGCCAGCAGCCAACTGGGGGCCTATGGCTACACCTTC TRBV4-3 once NA TRBJ1-2 13
CASSVQGWRRDNEQFF TGTGCCAGCAGTGTCCAGGGGTGGCGGCGGGACAATGAGCAGTTCTTC TRBV6-1 NA NA TRBJ2-1 16
CASSLYGQGAKQYF TGTGCCAGCAGTTTATATGGACAGGGGGCGAAGCAGTACTTC TRBV27 once TRBD1 TRBJ2-7 14
CASRVSTTQETQYF TGCGCCAGCCGAGTCTCGACCACCCAAGAGACCCAGTACTTC TRBV5-1 NA NA TRBJ2-5 14
CAWSARGFSGNTIYF TGTGCCTGGAGTGCCAGGGGATTCTCTGGAAACACCATATATTTT TRBV30 NA NA TRBJ1-3 15
CASSSLLAGAYNEQFF TGTGCCAGCAGCTCGCTACTAGCGGGAGCCTACAATGAGCAGTTCTTC TRBV5-6 NA TRBD2 TRBJ2-1 16
CASSIGLASETQYF TGTGCCAGTAGTATTGGGCTAGCATCAGAGACCCAGTACTTC TRBV19 NA NA TRBJ2-5 14
CASSSNGLVNTEAFF TGCGCCAGCAGCTCAAACGGACTGGTAAACACTGAAGCTTTCTTT TRBV4-1 NA NA TRBJ1-1 15
CASSRDKIDAGELFF TGTGCCAGCAGTCGTGACAAAATTGACGCCGGGGAGCTGTTTTTT TRBV2 once NA TRBJ2-2 15
CASSPMRTGGNQPQHF TGTGCCAGCTCACCGATGAGGACAGGGGGCAATCAGCCCCAGCATTTT TRBV18 NA TRBD1 TRBJ1-5 16
CASRGPGWEQFF TGTGCCAGTAGGGGCCCGGGATGGGAGCAGTTCTTC TRBV19 NA NA TRBJ2-1 12
CASSEGLAATEQFF TGTGCCAGCAGTGAAGGTTTAGCGGCAACGGAGCAGTTCTTC TRBV2 NA NA TRBJ2-1 14
CAISGARDTEAFF TGTGCCATCAGTGGGGCCAGGGACACTGAAGCTTTCTTT TRBV10-3 NA NA TRBJ1-1 13
CASTNQGGPAMNTEAFF TGTGCCAGCACTAACCAGGGGGGTCCCGCGATGAACACTGAAGCTTTCTTT TRBV28 once TRBD1 TRBJ1-1 17
CASSLAVTPRYEQYF TGTGCCAGCAGCCTAGCCGTAACGCCTAGGTACGAGCAGTACTTC TRBV7-2 NA NA TRBJ2-7 15
CASSYSTQGVGEQFF TGTGCCAGCAGTTACTCAACACAGGGAGTTGGTGAGCAGTTCTTC TRBV6-5 NA NA TRBJ2-1 15
CASSDLPGGTQNIQYF TGTGCCAGCAGTGATCTTCCAGGGGGCACCCAAAACATTCAGTACTTC TRBV6-1 NA TRBD1 TRBJ2-4 16
CASSQGPGQGAGEQYF TGCGCCAGCAGCCAAGGGCCGGGACAGGGGGCGGGGGAGCAGTACTTC TRBV4-1 NA TRBD1 TRBJ2-7 16
CASSDLGHSKNIQYF TGTGCCAGCAGTGATTTAGGACACTCCAAAAACATTCAGTACTTC TRBV6-1 NA NA TRBJ2-4 15
CASSLSQGAGNTIYF TGTGCCAGCAGCCTATCACAGGGGGCCGGAAACACCATATATTTT TRBV7-2 NA TRBD1 TRBJ1-3 15
CASSLGGTRAYEQYF TGTGCCAGCAGCCTTGGGGGGACACGCGCCTACGAGCAGTACTTC TRBV7-2 NA NA TRBJ2-7 15
CATSRDRLASNEQFF TGTGCCACCAGCAGAGATAGGCTAGCGTCCAATGAGCAGTTCTTC TRBV15 NA NA TRBJ2-1 15
CASSPPGQHTDTQYF TGTGCCAGCAGCCCGCCGGGACAGCACACAGATACGCAGTATTTT TRBV5-4 NA TRBD1 TRBJ2-3 15
CASSPQTGSGTGELFF TGTGCCAGCAGCCCACAGACAGGGTCAGGCACCGGGGAGCTGTTTTTT TRBV5-4 NA TRBD1 TRBJ2-2 16
CASSRTGGNYGYTF TGTGCCAGCAGCCGGACAGGGGGGAACTATGGCTACACCTTC TRBV14 NA TRBD1 TRBJ1-2 14
CASSVGVGVGNTIYF TGTGCCAGCAGCGTAGGAGTAGGGGTTGGAAACACCATATATTTT TRBV9 NA NA TRBJ1-3 15
CASSQARVNQPQHF TGTGCCAGCAGCCAAGCCAGGGTCAATCAGCCCCAGCATTTT TRBV4-2 NA NA TRBJ1-5 14
CASTDRLQETQYF TGTGCCAGCACTGACAGGTTACAAGAGACCCAGTACTTC TRBV6-5 NA NA TRBJ2-5 13
CASSLALTSSYEQFF TGCGCCAGCAGCTTGGCCCTGACTAGCTCGTATGAGCAGTTCTTC TRBV5-1 NA TRBD2 TRBJ2-1 15
CASSFQGMNTEAFF TGCGCCAGCAGTTTCCAGGGTATGAACACTGAAGCTTTCTTT TRBV5-1 NA NA TRBJ1-1 14
CASSTGLAGRYEQYF TGTGCCAGCAGCACGGGACTAGCGGGAAGGTACGAGCAGTACTTC TRBV11-3 NA TRBD2 TRBJ2-7 15